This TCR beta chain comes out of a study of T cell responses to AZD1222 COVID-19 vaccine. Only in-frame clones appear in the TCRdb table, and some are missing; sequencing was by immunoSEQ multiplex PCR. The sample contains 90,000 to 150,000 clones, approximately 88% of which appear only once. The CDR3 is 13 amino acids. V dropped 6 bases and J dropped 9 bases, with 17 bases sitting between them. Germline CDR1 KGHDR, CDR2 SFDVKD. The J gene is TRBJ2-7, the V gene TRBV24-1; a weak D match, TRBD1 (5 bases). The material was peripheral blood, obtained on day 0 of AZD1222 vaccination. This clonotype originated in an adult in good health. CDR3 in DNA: TGTGCCACCAGTTCCAGGGATAGTAATTTGCAGTACTTC. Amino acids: CATSSRDSNLQYF.